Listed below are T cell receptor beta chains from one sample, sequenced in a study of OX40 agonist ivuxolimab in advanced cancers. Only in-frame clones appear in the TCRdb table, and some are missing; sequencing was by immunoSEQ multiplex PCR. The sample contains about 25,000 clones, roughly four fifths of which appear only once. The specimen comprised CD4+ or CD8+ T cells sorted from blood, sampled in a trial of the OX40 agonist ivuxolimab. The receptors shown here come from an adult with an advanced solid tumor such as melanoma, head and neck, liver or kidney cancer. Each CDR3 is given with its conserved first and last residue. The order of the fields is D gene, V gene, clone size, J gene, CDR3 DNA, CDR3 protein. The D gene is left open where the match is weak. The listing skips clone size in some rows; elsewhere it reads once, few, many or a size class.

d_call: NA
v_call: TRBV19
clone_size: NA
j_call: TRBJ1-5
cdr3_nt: TGTGCCAGTAGCCCTGACCCATTTGGCCCCCAGCCCCAGCATTTT
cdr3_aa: CASSPDPFGPQPQHF

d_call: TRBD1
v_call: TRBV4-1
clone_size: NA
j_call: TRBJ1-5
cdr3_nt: TGCGCCAGCAGCCAAGATCAGGGACAGGGAAGTCAGCCCCAGCATTTT
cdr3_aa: CASSQDQGQGSQPQHF

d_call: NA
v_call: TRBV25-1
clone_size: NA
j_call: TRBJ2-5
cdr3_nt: TGTGCCAGCAGTGAATACCCGACAGTTATAGAGACCCAGTACTTC
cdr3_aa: CASSEYPTVIETQYF

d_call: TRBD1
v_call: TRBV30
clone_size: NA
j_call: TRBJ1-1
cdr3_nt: TGTGCCTGGAGTGTACAAGAACAGGGGATGGTTAAGAACACTGAAGCTTTCTTT
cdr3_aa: CAWSVQEQGMVKNTEAFF

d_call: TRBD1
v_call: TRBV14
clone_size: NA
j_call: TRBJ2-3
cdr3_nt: TGTGCCAGCAGCGAGGGGGACAGTTCCACAGATACGCAGTATTTT
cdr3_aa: CASSEGDSSTDTQYF

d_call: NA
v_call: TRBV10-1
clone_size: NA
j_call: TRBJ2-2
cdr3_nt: TGCGCCAGCAGTGAATGGCGGCCTCCGAACACCGGGGAGCTGTTTTTT
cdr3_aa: CASSEWRPPNTGELFF

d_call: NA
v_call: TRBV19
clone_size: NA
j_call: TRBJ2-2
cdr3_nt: TGTGCCAGTAGTATAAAGCGATGGAACACCGGGGAGCTGTTTTTT
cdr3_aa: CASSIKRWNTGELFF

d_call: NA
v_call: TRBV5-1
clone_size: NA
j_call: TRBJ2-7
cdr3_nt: TGCGCCAGCAGCCTGATGGGAAGCGCTAACGAGCAGTACTTC
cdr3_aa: CASSLMGSANEQYF

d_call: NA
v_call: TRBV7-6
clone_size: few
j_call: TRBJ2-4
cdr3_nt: TGTGCCAGCAGCTTAGTGGGGGGAGAAAACATTCAGTACTTC
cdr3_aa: CASSLVGGENIQYF

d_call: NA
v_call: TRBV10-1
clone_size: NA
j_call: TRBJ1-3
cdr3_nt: TGCGCCAGCAGTCCGGACAGAAGTTCTGGAAACACCATATATTTT
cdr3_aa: CASSPDRSSGNTIYF

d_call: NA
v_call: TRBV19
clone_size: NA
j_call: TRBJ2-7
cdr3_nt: TGTGCCAGTAGCTCGGGATTCGGCGCCTACGAGCAGTACTTC
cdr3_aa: CASSSGFGAYEQYF

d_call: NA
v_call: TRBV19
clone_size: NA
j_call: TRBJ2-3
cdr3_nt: TGTGCCAGTAGTAAGATGACAGTCGACTTAACAGATACGCAGTATTTT
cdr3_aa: CASSKMTVDLTDTQYF

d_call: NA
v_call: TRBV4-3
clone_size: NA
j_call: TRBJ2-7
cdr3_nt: TGCGCCAGCAGCCAAGAGGGGCAGGGAACCTACGAGCAGTACTTC
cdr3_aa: CASSQEGQGTYEQYF

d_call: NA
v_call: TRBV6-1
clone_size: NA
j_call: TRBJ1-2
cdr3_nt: TGTGCCAGCAGTGAAGGTGCCTACTCGTACCGTGAAAACTATGGCTACACCTTC
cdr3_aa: CASSEGAYSYRENYGYTF

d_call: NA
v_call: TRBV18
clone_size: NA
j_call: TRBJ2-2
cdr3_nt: TGTGCCAGCTCACCACCGCCGGGCTTACAGAACCTGGACACCGGGGAGCTGTTTTTT
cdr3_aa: CASSPPPGLQNLDTGELFF

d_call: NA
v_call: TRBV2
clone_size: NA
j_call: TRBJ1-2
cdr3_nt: TGTGCCAGCAGTGAGAGCGGGAGCGGCTATGGCTACACCTTC
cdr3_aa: CASSESGSGYGYTF

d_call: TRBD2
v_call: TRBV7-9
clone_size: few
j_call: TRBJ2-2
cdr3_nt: TGTGCCAGCAGCTTAGGGGGAAGCGGGAGTGTTACCGGGGAGCTGTTTTTT
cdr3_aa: CASSLGGSGSVTGELFF

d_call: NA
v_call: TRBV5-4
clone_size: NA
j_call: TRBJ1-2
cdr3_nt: TGTGCCAGCAGCTTGGCAGGACCAGCCTATGGCTACACCTTC
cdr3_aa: CASSLAGPAYGYTF

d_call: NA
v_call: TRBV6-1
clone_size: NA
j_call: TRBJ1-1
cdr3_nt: TGTGCCAGCAGTGACCGAGGGGGTGGGACTGAAGCTTTCTTT
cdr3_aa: CASSDRGGGTEAFF

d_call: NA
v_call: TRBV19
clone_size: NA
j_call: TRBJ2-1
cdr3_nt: TGTGCCAGTAGTTTAGGGGGGTCATACAATGAGCAGTTCTTC
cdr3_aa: CASSLGGSYNEQFF

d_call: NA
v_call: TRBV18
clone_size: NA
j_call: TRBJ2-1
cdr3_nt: TGTGCCAGCTCACCGTACCGGACAGAGTTCTATGAGCAGTTCTTC
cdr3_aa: CASSPYRTEFYEQFF

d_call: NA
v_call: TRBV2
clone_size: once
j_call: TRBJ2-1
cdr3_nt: TGTGCCAGCAAATACAATGAGCAGTTCTTC
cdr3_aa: CASKYNEQFF

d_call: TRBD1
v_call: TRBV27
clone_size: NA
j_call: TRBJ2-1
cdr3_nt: TGTGCCAGCAGTTCCACAGGGGATTCCTACAATGAGCAGTTCTTC
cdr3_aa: CASSSTGDSYNEQFF

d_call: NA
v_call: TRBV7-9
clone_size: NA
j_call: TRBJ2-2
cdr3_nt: TGTGCCAGCAGCTTAGCAGGCCACACCGGGGAGCTGTTTTTT
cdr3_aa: CASSLAGHTGELFF

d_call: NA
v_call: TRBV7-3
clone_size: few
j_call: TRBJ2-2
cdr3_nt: TGTGCCAGCAGCTTAGGGGGTCGACCCGGGGAGCTGTTTTTT
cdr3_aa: CASSLGGRPGELFF

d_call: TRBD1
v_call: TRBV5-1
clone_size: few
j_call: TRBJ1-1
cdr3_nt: TGCGCCAGCAGCTTCAGGACAGGGAACACTGAAGCTTTCTTT
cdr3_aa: CASSFRTGNTEAFF

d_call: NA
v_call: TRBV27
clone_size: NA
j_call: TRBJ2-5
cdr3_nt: TGTGCCAGCAGTTCCGGGTGGGAGACCCAGTACTTC
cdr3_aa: CASSSGWETQYF

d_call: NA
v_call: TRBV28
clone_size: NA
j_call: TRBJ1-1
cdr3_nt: TGTGCCAGCAGAGACACTGAAGCTTTCTTT
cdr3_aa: CASRDTEAFF

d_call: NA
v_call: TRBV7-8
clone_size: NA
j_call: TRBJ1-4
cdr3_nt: TGTGCCAGCAGCTTATCGTCCCAGTTTGAAAAACTGTTTTTT
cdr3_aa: CASSLSSQFEKLFF

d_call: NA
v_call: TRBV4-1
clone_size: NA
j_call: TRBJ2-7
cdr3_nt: TGCGCCAGCAGCCCAGCCGGAGGGGTTGAGCAGTACTTC
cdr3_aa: CASSPAGGVEQYF